Following are 30 T cell receptor beta chains from one sample sequenced in a study of T-cell memory formation after mild COVID-19 (dated by TCRdb to the early 2020s). The library was made by 5' RACE. This sample was sequenced with an Illumina NovaSeq 6000. TCRdb reworked the public reads: Q25 trimming with fastp, MiXCR clone assembly, productive beta chains retained. When rows share a CDR3 protein, they turn into one entry using the most common DNA and genes. A total of 110,000 to 150,000 distinct CDR3 sequences appear in this sample, roughly 13% of them only once. Around 27% of the sample belongs to the ten largest clones. The sequenced material came from PBMCs or a T cell subset sorted from them (not recorded which). These receptors were obtained from an adult woman who had mild COVID-19 (a few samples of this study predate the infection). The sample titles of this study are shuffled in the database, so cell type and time point are left out; the donor was told from shared clones.

This clonotype was seen repeatedly, ten times or more. This chain uses TRBV7-6 with TRBJ2-1; D gene ambiguous. From germline, CDR1 is SGHVS and CDR2 FNYEAQ. Deletions cut 1 base from V and 10 bases from J, with 8 bases between. The CDR3 is 12 amino acids. CDR3 DNA sequence: TGTGCCAGCAGCTTAGAAGGGATGGAGCAGTTCTTC. Its protein is CASSLEGMEQFF.

The chain links TRBV7-8 to TRBJ2-2, with D maybe TRBD1 (7 bases). V was clipped by 1 base and J by 1 base, with 13 bases between them. The CDR3 consists of 17 residues. Germline V lookup: CDR1 SGHVS, CDR2 FQNEAQ. The CDR3 coding sequence is TGTGCCAGCAGCTTAGGAGCAGGGGGGAGGAACACCGGGGAGCTGTTTTTT. Translation: CASSLGAGGRNTGELFF.

This clonotype was observed a few times. The rearrangement joins TRBV13 to TRBJ2-7; 8 bases match TRBD2. Trimming removed 3 bases from V and 2 bases from J; junction bases left unmatched: 6. The CDR3 runs 15 residues. From germline, CDR1 is PRHDT and CDR2 FYEKMQ (reference sequence). CDR3 sequence (DNA): TGTGCCAGCAGCTTCGGCGGGAGGAAGACCTACGAGCAGTACTTC. It encodes CASSFGGRKTYEQYF.

In its sample, this clonotype was seen a few times. The V gene is TRBV7-8, the J gene TRBJ2-5; 7 positions match TRBD2. The V and J ends lost 5 bases and 5 bases, in that order; junction bases with no gene match: 20. CDR3 length: 18 amino acids. Germline values: CDR1 SGHVS, CDR2 FQNEAQ. CDR3 sequence (DNA): TGTGCCAGCAGCCTCGCCGACGAAACGGGGAGGGCCTTGGAGACCCAGTACTTC. As protein: CASSLADETGRALETQYF.

The chain recombines TRBV6-5 with TRBJ1-1, with D unclear. The CDR3 runs to 19 residues. Germline-derived CDR1 and CDR2 are MNHEY and SVGAGI. Trimming left V 0 bases short and J 0 bases short, with 20 bases between. DNA of the CDR3: TGTGCCAGCAGTTACTCCATCGTAGCAAGGGATTTGATGAACACTGAAGCTTTCTTT. This sequence encodes CASSYSIVARDLMNTEAFF.

This clonotype showed up just a few times. The chain employs TRBV5-1 and TRBJ2-2; D is ambiguous. CDR3 length equals 12 residues. Trimming removed 6 bases at V and 1 base at J, with 4 bases between. Germline V gives CDR1 SGHRS, CDR2 YFSETQ. CDR3 sequence reads: CASNGNTGELFF. CDR3 coding DNA: TGCGCCAGCAACGGGAACACCGGGGAGCTGTTTTTT. Complete variable domain (other parts from reference TRBV5-1 and TRBJ2-2): KAGVTQTPRYLIKTRGQQVTLSCSPISGHRSVSWYQQTPGQGLQFLFEYFSETQRNKGNFPGRFSGRQFSNSRSEMNVSTLELGDSALYLCASNGNTGELFFGEGSRLTVL.

The sample holds a few counts of this clonotype. The chain joins TRBV7-2 to TRBJ2-7; D perhaps matches TRBD2 (5 bases). V was clipped by 5 bases and J by 5 bases, with 10 bases between them. Germline V gene lookup returns CDR1 SGHTA and CDR2 FQGNSA. The CDR3 covers 12 residues. This chain's CDR3 is CASSREGDEQYF. CDR3 coding DNA: TGTGCCAGCAGCCGAGAGGGCGACGAGCAGTACTTC. Filled out from reference TRBV7-2 and TRBJ2-7, the complete variable domain reads GAGVSQSPSNKVTEKGKDVELRCDPISGHTALYWYRQSLGQGLEFLIYFQGNSAPDKSGLPSDRFSAERTGGSVSTLTIQRTQQEDSAVYLCASSREGDEQYFGPGTRLTVT.

The J gene is TRBJ2-3, the V gene TRBV29-1; 7 nucleotides align to TRBD1. The CDR3 is made up of 15 amino acids. Germline assignment: CDR1 SQVTM and CDR2 ANQGSEA. The trim removed 0 bases at V and 3 bases at J, leaving 6 bases unmatched. This CDR3 reads CSVEDSDRVTDTQYF. CDR3 bases: TGCAGCGTTGAAGATAGTGACAGGGTAACAGATACGCAGTATTTT.

This clonotype was detected many times. This rearrangement joins TRBV24-1 to TRBJ2-5, with 7 bases aligning to TRBD2. CDR1 and CDR2 (germline): KGHDR, SFDVKD. The CDR3 contains 14 residues. Losses at the gene ends were 3 bases for V and 5 bases for J; bases not matched to a gene: 5. The DNA of the CDR3 is TGTGCCACCAGTGATCTAGCGGATCCGGAGACCCAGTACTTC. Protein sequence: CATSDLADPETQYF.

This clonotype was detected only a few times. The chain joins TRBV25-1 to TRBJ2-7, with 11 bases that match TRBD2. The ends lost 7 bases at V and 3 bases at J; junction bases unmatched: 8. Germline values: CDR1 MGHDK, CDR2 SYGVNS. The CDR3 length is 15 residues. The CDR3 is CASKSIAGGDYEQYF. The DNA for the CDR3 is TGTGCCAGCAAGTCAATAGCGGGAGGGGACTACGAGCAGTACTTC.

This clonotype was counted a few times. This chain links TRBV7-6 with TRBJ2-2, with 16 bases lining up with TRBD2. With V trimmed by 3 bases and J by 4 bases, 8 bases remained unmatched. The CDR3 covers 19 residues. In germline, CDR1 is SGHVS, CDR2 FNYEAQ. The DNA of the CDR3 is TGTGCCAGCAGCTTGCCCGGGACTAGCGGGAGGGCTCCCACCGGGGAGCTGTTTTTT. As protein: CASSLPGTSGRAPTGELFF.

The chain has TRBV20-1 and TRBJ2-7, with a weak D call TRBD2 (5 bases). V was pared by 6 bases and J by 0 bases, with 12 bases between. The germline V gene has CDR1 DFQATT and CDR2 SNEGSKA (reference sequence). This CDR3 is 13 amino acids long. CDR3 in amino acids: CSAQDGNSYEQYF. The CDR3 coding sequence is TGCAGTGCCCAGGACGGGAACTCCTACGAGCAGTACTTC.

A few counts support this clonotype. The chain links TRBV25-1 to TRBJ2-5; TRBD2 is a possible D gene (6 bases). The CDR3 sequence is 13 residues long. V lost 8 bases, J lost 0 bases, and 10 bases lay in between. Germline CDR1 is MGHDK and CDR2 is SYGVNS. This CDR3 is CASGDWYQETQYF. In DNA, the CDR3 is TGTGCCAGCGGGGACTGGTACCAAGAGACCCAGTACTTC.

This chain connects TRBV2 to TRBJ2-1; TRBD2 agrees at 8 bases. V lost 6 bases to trimming and J lost 1 base; unmatched junction nucleotides: 8. The CDR3 consists of 16 residues. Germline assignment: CDR1 SNHLY and CDR2 FYNNEI. The CDR3 loop is CASRVTSGQSYNEQFF. Here the CDR3 DNA reads TGTGCCAGCAGGGTAACTAGCGGACAATCCTACAATGAGCAGTTCTTC.

This clonotype was detected only a few times. The chain couples TRBV4-3 to TRBJ2-1, with 8 bases aligning to TRBD2. The CDR3 is 17 residues long. The J segment lost 6 bases and the V segment lost 3 bases, leaving 13 bases of the junction unmatched. In germline, CDR1 is LGHNA, CDR2 YSLEER. CDR3 bases: TGCGCCAGCAGCCAGGCGCTCCCGGGACTAGGTCCCAATGAGCAGTTCTTC. Translated, it gives CASSQALPGLGPNEQFF.

The chain employs TRBV29-1 and TRBJ1-1; D is uncertain. Per the germline V gene, CDR1 is SQVTM and CDR2 is ANQGSEA. This CDR3 contains 12 residues. V lost 4 bases and J lost 2, with 8 bases in between. The CDR3, as DNA: TGCAGCGTTGCCGGAGTCAACACTGAAGCTTTCTTT. Its protein is CSVAGVNTEAFF.

The chain has TRBV19 and TRBJ1-6; TRBD1 matches at 9 bases. The V gene's germline CDR1 is LNHDA and CDR2 SQIVND (reference sequence). The CDR3 has 17 amino acids. V lost 7 bases, J lost 10 bases, and 17 bases stayed unmatched. The CDR3 DNA sequence: TGTGCCAGTACCCAATTGGGCCCGACAGGGGGTAGATCACCCCTCCACTTT. Protein product: CASTQLGPTGGRSPLHF.

Only a few counts were recorded for this clonotype. The chain carries TRBV6-6 and TRBJ2-1; D call uncertain. The CDR3 is 19 residues long. Germline CDR1 MNHNY, CDR2 SVGAGI (reference sequence). Trimming took off 2 bases at V and 0 bases at J, with 20 bases between the two ends. The CDR3: CASSYGAGRALSSYNEQFF. As DNA, the CDR3 is TGTGCCAGCAGTTACGGAGCAGGACGAGCCCTGAGCTCCTACAATGAGCAGTTCTTC.

In this sample, this clonotype turned up many times. The V gene is TRBV4-3, the J gene TRBJ2-1; 10 bases map to TRBD2. With V trimmed by 3 bases and J by 6 bases, 11 bases remained unmatched. CDR1 LGHNA and CDR2 YSLEER come from the germline V gene. The CDR3 has 17 amino acids. CDR3 nucleotide sequence: TGCGCCAGCAGCCAGAGTTTTAGCGGGAGGACGACCAATGAGCAGTTCTTC. Translating it yields CASSQSFSGRTTNEQFF.

This clonotype was counted only a few times. The V and J genes are TRBV24-1 and TRBJ2-4; 9 positions agree with TRBD1. The length of the CDR3 is 14 residues. Germline V gene data show CDR1 as KGHDR and CDR2 as SFDVKD. Trimming at V came to 3 bases and at J to 8 bases, leaving 4 bases not matched to a gene. The CDR3: CATSDTDRGDIQYF. As DNA, the CDR3 is TGTGCCACCAGTGATACCGACAGGGGGGACATTCAGTACTTC.

V usage is TRBV7-9 and J usage is TRBJ1-1, with 9 bases aligning to TRBD1. CDR3 length: 14 residues. Unmatched junction bases numbered 6, after V lost 6 bases and J lost 4 bases. Per germline, CDR1 SEHNR and CDR2 FQNEAQ (reference sequence). CDR3 residues: CASRDRGGGTEAFF. CDR3 coding DNA: TGTGCCAGCAGGGACAGGGGAGGGGGCACTGAAGCTTTCTTT.

This chain links TRBV29-1 with TRBJ1-1; 7 positions agree with TRBD1. The CDR3 loop spans 13 amino acids. CDR1 and CDR2 from the germline V gene are SQVTM and ANQGSEA. J gave up 3 bases and V 7 bases, and 8 bases lay outside the gene matches. The CDR3 sequence: CSAYPQGHTEAFF. DNA for the CDR3: TGCAGCGCATATCCACAGGGGCACACTGAAGCTTTCTTT. The whole variable domain, filled in from reference TRBV29-1 and TRBJ1-1, reads SAVISQKPSRDICQRGTSLTIQCQVDSQVTMMFWYRQQPGQSLTLIATANQGSEATYESGFVIDKFPISRPNLTFSTLTVSNMSPEDSSIYLCSAYPQGHTEAFFGQGTRLTVV.

The sample holds a few counts of this clonotype. This chain uses TRBV4-2 with TRBJ2-7, with 8 bases matching TRBD1. The CDR3 length is 16 residues. Germline V gene sequence: CDR1 LGHNA, CDR2 YNFKEQ. The V gene end was trimmed by 0 bases and the J gene end by 0 bases; junction bases not matched to a gene: 4. CDR3: CASSQETGASSYEQYF. In nucleotides, the CDR3 is TGTGCCAGCAGCCAAGAGACAGGGGCGAGCTCCTACGAGCAGTACTTC.

This rearrangement joins TRBV12-3 or TRBV12-4 to TRBJ2-1; 8 bases line up with TRBD2. With 3 bases clipped from V and 0 bases from J, the junction kept 7 bases outside the gene matches. This CDR3 comprises 17 residues. The CDR3: CASSFIPGTSSYNEQFF. CDR3 DNA: TGTGCCAGCAGTTTTATTCCCGGGACTAGCTCCTACAATGAGCAGTTCTTC.

The chain is built from TRBV5-1 and TRBJ1-1, with 8 nucleotides matching TRBD1. This CDR3 has 18 residues. CDR1 is SGHRS, CDR2 YFSETQ, per germline. J was trimmed by 4 bases and V by 2 bases; bases with no gene match: 16. The CDR3 protein is CASSFYPRDRSGSTEAFF. For the CDR3, the DNA is TGCGCCAGCAGCTTTTATCCGAGGGACAGGTCGGGTAGCACTGAAGCTTTCTTT.

This clonotype was found a few times. This chain connects TRBV4-1 to TRBJ1-2; perhaps TRBD1 as D (5 bases). Trimming cost V 3 bases and J 2 bases, with 10 bases left between them. The CDR3 loop spans 14 amino acids. From germline, CDR1 is MGHRA and CDR2 YSYEKL. DNA for the CDR3: TGCGCCAGCAGCCAGTTGACAGACAACTATGGCTACACCTTC. It translates to CASSQLTDNYGYTF.

The chain is built from TRBV27 and TRBJ2-2; D uncertain. Trimming shortened V by 1 base and J by 2 bases, and 20 bases separated the two germline ends. Germline CDR1 is MNHEY and CDR2 is SMNVEV (reference sequence). The CDR3 consists of 19 residues. CDR3 amino acids: CASSLFSTYRAANTGELFF. The CDR3, as DNA: TGTGCCAGCAGTTTATTCTCCACTTATCGGGCAGCCAACACCGGGGAGCTGTTTTTT.

This chain joins TRBV15 and TRBJ2-2, with a possible D match to TRBD2 (6 bases). CDR1 and CDR2 (germline): LNHNV, YYDKDF (reference sequence). Between the trimmed V and J ends, which lost 7 bases and 5 bases, there was a span of 14 bases. The CDR3 covers 14 residues. CDR3 residues: CATTRRGGTGELFF. In DNA form, the CDR3 reads TGTGCCACCACTAGGAGGGGAGGAACCGGGGAGCTGTTTTTT.

This clonotype was counted between two and nine times. CDR3 loop: CASSDGGDPWNEQYF. CDR3 DNA sequence: TGTGCCAGCAGCGACGGGGGGGATCCTTGGAACGAGCAGTACTTC. V is TRBV7-9 and J is TRBJ2-7; 8 bases align to TRBD2. Germline CDR1 is SEHNR and CDR2 is FQNEAQ (reference sequence). V was pared by 5 bases and J by 5 bases, with 11 bases of the junction left unmatched. CDR3 size: 15 residues. Supplemented by reference TRBV7-9 and TRBJ2-7, the full variable domain reads DTGVSQNPRHKITKRGQNVTFRCDPISEHNRLYWYRQTLGQGPEFLTYFQNEAQLEKSRLLSDRFSAERPKGSFSTLEIQRTEQGDSAMYLCASSDGGDPWNEQYFGPGTRLTVT.

The chain couples TRBV5-6 to TRBJ1-5; D gene ambiguous. CDR3 length equals 14 residues. The V and J ends lost 1 base and 5 bases respectively, with 10 bases between them. The germline V gene has CDR1 SGHDT and CDR2 YYEEEE. This CDR3 reads CASSLRTGDQPQHF. The CDR3 DNA is TGTGCCAGCAGCTTGAGGACCGGCGATCAGCCCCAGCATTTT. Variable domain in full (rest from reference TRBV5-6 and TRBJ1-5): DAGVTQSPTHLIKTRGQQVTLRCSPKSGHDTVSWYQQALGQGPQFIFQYYEEEERQRGNFPDRFSGHQFPNYSSELNVNALLLGDSALYLCASSLRTGDQPQHFGDGTRLSIL.